The 20 T cell receptor beta chains reported below all come from one sample, sequenced in a study of T cells after yellow fever vaccination. TCRdb independently ran MiXCR on the 5' RACE reads; one entry per CDR3 protein. The table lists about 340,000 distinct CDR3 sequences, 8.7% of them singletons. Sequenced here: PBMCs, sampled on the day of the first yellow fever vaccination. Every receptor here comes from a man in his late teens or twenties who received the YFV17D yellow fever vaccine.

The CDR3 sequence: CASSVLAGFTDTQYF. CDR3 DNA: TGTGCCAGCAGCGTCCTAGCGGGCTTCACAGATACGCAGTATTTT. This chain uses TRBV7-3 with TRBJ2-3; 8 bases agree with TRBD2. The CDR3 is 15 residues long. Germline V lookup: CDR1 SGHTA, CDR2 FQGTGA. Germline trimming cut 5 bases from V and 2 bases from J; bases unmatched to any gene: 6.

The V and J genes are TRBV28 and TRBJ2-3; the D is unclear. The CDR3 contains 15 residues. Germline lookup yields CDR1 MDHEN and CDR2 SYDVKM. The germline V and J ends were trimmed by 3 bases and 2 bases, with 12 bases remaining between them. CDR3 sequence reads: CASSLVPRLTDTQYF. The CDR3 DNA follows: TGTGCCAGCAGTTTGGTCCCCCGGCTCACAGATACGCAGTATTTT.

The chain joins TRBV20-1 to TRBJ2-1; 8 bases are shared with TRBD2. Germline values: CDR1 DFQATT, CDR2 SNEGSKA (reference sequence). There are 14 residues in the CDR3. V trimming: 3 bases; J trimming: 8 bases; junction bases outside the gene matches: 9. In DNA form, the CDR3 reads TGCAGTGCTAGTAGGGGACTAGTTTTCGATGAGCAGTTCTTC. This translates into CSASRGLVFDEQFF.

This clonotype has ten or more counts. V is TRBV4-3 and J is TRBJ2-5; the match to TRBD2 covers 9 bases. Trimming at V came to 0 bases and at J to 4 bases, leaving 6 bases not matched to a gene. CDR3 size: 16 residues. Germline V gene lookup returns CDR1 LGHNA and CDR2 YSLEER. For the CDR3, the DNA is TGCGCCAGCAGCCAAGAGTTCGCGGGGGGGCCAGAGACCCAGTACTTC. Translated: CASSQEFAGGPETQYF.

This clonotype was counted a few times. The rearrangement links TRBV20-1 to TRBJ2-3, with D possibly matching TRBD2 (6 bases). This CDR3 region has 16 residues. Trimming removed 0 bases from V and 2 bases from J, with 15 bases in between. Germline loops: CDR1 DFQATT, CDR2 SNEGSKA (reference sequence). CDR3 bases: TGCAGTGCTAGAGATCGACCGGGGGACCTCACAGATACGCAGTATTTT. Protein: CSARDRPGDLTDTQYF.

The chain is built from TRBV15 and TRBJ2-5; 11 bases agree with TRBD1. The germline CDR1 and CDR2 sequences are LNHNV and YYDKDF (reference sequence). Losses at the gene ends were 6 bases for V and 5 bases for J; bases not matched to a gene: 20. CDR3 size: 19 residues. CDR3 sequence (DNA): TGTGCCACCAGTCGGAAAATCCTAGGGACAGGGGGAAAAGGGGAGACCCAGTACTTC. Amino acids: CATSRKILGTGGKGETQYF. The whole variable domain, remainder taken from reference TRBV15 and TRBJ2-5, is DAMVIQNPRYQVTQFGKPVTLSCSQTLNHNVMYWYQQKSSQAPKLLFHYYDKDFNNEADTPDNFQSRRPNTSFCFLDIRSPGLGDTAMYLCATSRKILGTGGKGETQYFGPGTRLLVL.

This clonotype was counted a few times. The CDR3 loop is CASSQEYRVAGELFF. The CDR3 bases are TGCGCCAGCAGCCAGGAATACAGGGTCGCGGGGGAGCTGTTTTTT. The chain couples TRBV4-1 to TRBJ2-2; D is perhaps TRBD1 (6 bases). From germline, CDR1 is MGHRA and CDR2 YSYEKL. This CDR3 has 15 amino acids. Trimming took 3 bases from V and 8 from J, leaving 16 bases between them.

This clonotype was seen more than once but under ten times. This rearrangement joins TRBV6-1 to TRBJ2-7; 11 bases agree with TRBD1. The length of the CDR3 is 18 residues. The V gene's germline CDR1 is MNHNS and CDR2 SASEGT. V was pared by 6 bases and J by 2 bases, with 15 bases of the junction left unmatched. CDR3 DNA: TGTGCCAGCAGGGCCGCCCGGGACAGGGGGTTTACCACCTACGAGCAGTACTTC. The encoded protein is CASRAARDRGFTTYEQYF.

The chain links TRBV7-2 to TRBJ2-3; D possibly corresponds to TRBD2 (5 bases). Trimming stripped 5 bases from V and 2 bases from J, with 14 bases between. CDR1 is SGHTA, CDR2 FQGNSA, per germline. CDR3 length equals 15 residues. The DNA for the CDR3 is TGTGCCAGCAGCCCGGCGGGCAGACTCACAGATACGCAGTATTTT. It codes for CASSPAGRLTDTQYF.

This chain links TRBV23-1 with TRBJ2-7, with D perhaps matching TRBD1 (6 bases). TRBV23-1 is recorded as an ORF, its role being uncertain. This CDR3 has 13 residues. The CDR3 reads CASHTGTKLEFGV. As DNA, the CDR3 is TGCGCCAGCCACACCGGGACAAAGCTGGAATTTGGCGTC.

This clonotype was recorded many times. The chain links TRBV7-2 to TRBJ1-5, with no clear D. The V end was cut by 1 base, the J end by 4 bases, with 5 bases between. The CDR3 totals 13 residues. Germline V gene lookup returns CDR1 SGHTA and CDR2 FQGNSA. The CDR3 reads CASSLGVNQPQHF. CDR3 bases: TGTGCCAGCAGCTTAGGAGTAAATCAGCCCCAGCATTTT.

This clonotype was counted ten times or more. The chain recombines TRBV5-1 with TRBJ2-5; D gene ambiguous. The V end lost 2 bases, the J end lost 0 bases, and 8 bases lay between the germline ends. CDR3 length equals 14 residues. CDR1 and CDR2 (germline): SGHRS, YFSETQ. This CDR3 reads CASSLATNQETQYF. CDR3 nucleotide sequence: TGCGCCAGCAGCTTAGCCACCAACCAAGAGACCCAGTACTTC.

The rearrangement joins TRBV3-1 to TRBJ1-1; D uncertain. This CDR3 comprises 14 residues. CDR1 is LGHDT, CDR2 YNNKEL, per germline (reference sequence). The V end lost 3 bases, the J end lost 0 bases, and 8 bases lay between the germline ends. CDR3 nucleotides: TGTGCCAGCAGCCACCGGGCCTTGAACACTGAAGCTTTCTTT. As protein: CASSHRALNTEAFF.

This clonotype showed up just a few times. The J gene is TRBJ2-7, the V gene TRBV6-5; TRBD1 is a possible D gene (6 bases). Germline V lookup: CDR1 MNHEY, CDR2 SVGAGI. This CDR3 region has 15 residues. The V end lost 4 bases, the J end lost 6 bases, and 19 bases lay between the germline ends. CDR3 in amino acids: CASSSWTEKLGEQYV. The DNA of the CDR3 is TGTGCCAGCAGTTCTTGGACAGAAAAACTGGGCGAGCAGTACGTC.

This clonotype was observed a handful of times. This sequence joins TRBV5-4 and TRBJ2-5; D unresolved. The V end was cut by 1 base, the J end by 4 bases, with 14 bases between. Germline CDR1 is SGHNT and CDR2 is YYREEE (reference sequence). The CDR3 contains 15 residues. In DNA, the CDR3 is TGTGCCAGCAGCTTGCCCCCCGTGGGATCAGAGACCCAGTACTTC. This translates into CASSLPPVGSETQYF.

Ten or more counts support this clonotype. The chain combines TRBV3-1 with TRBJ2-5; TRBD2 aligns across 8 bases. V shed 3 bases, J shed 4 bases, and the junction held 4 bases outside the gene matches. Germline V lookup: CDR1 LGHDT, CDR2 YNNKEL (reference sequence). The CDR3 contains 14 residues. The CDR3, as DNA: TGTGCCAGCAGCCACGGGGGGGCCGGAGAGACCCAGTACTTC. It specifies CASSHGGAGETQYF.

Written as DNA, the CDR3 is TGTGCCAGCAGCTTCGGTGCGGGAGAAAAACTGTTTTTT. Translating gives CASSFGAGEKLFF. This chain joins TRBV7-9 and TRBJ1-4; no reliable D call. V was cut by 3 bases and J by 8 bases, with 10 bases left in between. The germline V gene encodes CDR1 SEHNR and CDR2 FQNEAQ (reference sequence). CDR3 length: 13 amino acids.

V usage is TRBV7-8 and J usage is TRBJ2-1, with D possibly TRBD2 on 5 matching bases. The CDR3 consists of 13 residues. Germline-derived CDR1 and CDR2 are SGHVS and FQNEAQ. V lost 1 base and J 15 bases, leaving 16 bases between the germline ends. The CDR3 DNA reads as TGTGCCAGCAGCTTAGTTCCGACGGGATCCCGGTTCTTC. Its translation: CASSLVPTGSRFF.

This clonotype was detected only a few times. This chain uses TRBV6-5 with TRBJ1-2; 9 bases map to TRBD1. The CDR3 length is 15 residues. CDR1 is MNHEY, CDR2 SVGAGI, per germline. Losses at the gene ends were 5 bases for V and 4 bases for J; bases not matched to a gene: 8. The CDR3 sequence is CASSTDRGGIYGYTF. The CDR3 coding sequence is TGTGCCAGCAGTACCGACAGGGGGGGAATCTATGGCTACACCTTC.

This chain joins TRBV12-3 or TRBV12-4 and TRBJ2-1; 7 bases line up with TRBD2. The CDR3 covers 15 residues. V lost 0 bases and J lost 7; bases outside the gene matches: 6. CDR3: CASSLAVGGWNEQFF. The CDR3 DNA sequence: TGTGCCAGCAGTTTAGCGGTCGGGGGGTGGAATGAGCAGTTCTTC.